This TCR beta chain was identified in a study of blood T cells in healthy people across ages. Trimming shortened V by 5 bases and J by 1 base, and 12 bases separated the two germline ends. Germline CDR1 MDHEN, CDR2 SYDVKM. CDR3 length: 14 residues. Concerning this clonotype: Its antigen is currently unknown.

Together with a sample-barcoded 5' primer, a J-beta primer mix was included in a second PCR lasting about 7 to 11 cycles. A 12-random-nucleotide template-switch adaptor tagged each cDNA molecule. TCRdb called the 5' RACE reads again in MiXCR, with one record for every CDR3 protein. The profile covers some 1.8 million distinct CDR3 sequences, with approximately 39% appearing a single time and more than 20% taken by the ten largest. Notes on the study in general: Roughly linearly, TCR beta diversity per million T cells fell as age increased. Unsorted PBMCs prevented conclusive naive versus antigen-experienced comparison.

The people who gave samples were healthy Caucasians from Russia, aged about 6 to 100. The receptor comes from a human donor in good health. This rearrangement joins TRBV28 to TRBJ2-7; no definite D call. The sequencing input was blood. The chain's CDR3 is CASSRPPDSYEQYF. The CDR3 DNA follows: TGTGCCAGCAGTCGTCCCCCCGATTCCTACGAGCAGTACTTC.